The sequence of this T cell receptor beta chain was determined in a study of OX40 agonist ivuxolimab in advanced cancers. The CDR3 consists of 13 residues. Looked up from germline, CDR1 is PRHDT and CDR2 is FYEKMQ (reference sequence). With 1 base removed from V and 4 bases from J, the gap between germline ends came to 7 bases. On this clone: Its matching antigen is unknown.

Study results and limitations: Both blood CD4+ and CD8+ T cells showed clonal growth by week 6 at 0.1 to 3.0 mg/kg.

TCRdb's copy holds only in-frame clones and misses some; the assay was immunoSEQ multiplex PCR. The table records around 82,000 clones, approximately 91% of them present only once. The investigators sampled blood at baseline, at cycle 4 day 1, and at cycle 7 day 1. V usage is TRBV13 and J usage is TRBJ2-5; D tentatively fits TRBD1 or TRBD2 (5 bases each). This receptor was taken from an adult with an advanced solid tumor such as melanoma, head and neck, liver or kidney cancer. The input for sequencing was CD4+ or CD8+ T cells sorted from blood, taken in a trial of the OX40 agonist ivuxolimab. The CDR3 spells CASSLERGETQYF. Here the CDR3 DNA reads TGTGCCAGCAGCTTAGAGAGGGGAGAGACCCAGTACTTC. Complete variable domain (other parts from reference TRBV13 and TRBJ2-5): AAGVIQSPRHLIKEKRETATLKCYPIPRHDTVYWYQQGPGQDPQFLISFYEKMQSDKGSIPDRFSAQQFSDYHSELNMSSLELGDSALYFCASSLERGETQYFGPGTRLLVL.